Below, 29 T cell receptor beta chains from the same sample are listed, as sequenced in a study of graft-versus-host responses after intestinal transplantation. Sequencing used immunoSEQ multiplex PCR; TCRdb keeps in-frame clones, though not all of them. The table lists 90,000 to 95,000 clones, 75% to 95% of them singletons. Which antigens these TCRs recognize remains unknown. The sample consisted of unstimulated CD8+ T cells sorted from spleen or lymph node cells, taken before intestinal transplant. These TCRs come from a human donor who received an intestinal transplant.

The chain joins TRBV11-3 to TRBJ2-1; 7 bases agree with TRBD1. V lost 3 bases, J lost 4 bases, and 0 bases stayed unmatched. This CDR3 region has 13 residues. Germline lookup yields CDR1 SGHNT and CDR2 YENEEA. The CDR3 spells CASSLGQYNEQFF. In nucleotides, the CDR3 is TGTGCCAGCAGCTTGGGACAGTACAATGAGCAGTTCTTC.

Only a few counts were recorded for this clone. The chain employs TRBV27 and TRBJ2-2; possible D gene TRBD1, 6 bases. There are 14 residues in the CDR3. The germline V gene encodes CDR1 MNHEY and CDR2 SMNVEV (reference sequence). V was cut by 6 bases and J by 3 bases, with 11 bases left in between. Here the CDR3 reads CASRGQLDTGELFF. The CDR3 bases are TGTGCCAGCAGAGGACAGTTGGACACCGGGGAGCTGTTTTTT.

The genes are TRBV27 and TRBJ2-7; perhaps TRBD2 as D (5 bases). This CDR3 contains 14 residues. With 2 bases removed from V and 2 bases from J, the gap between germline ends came to 10 bases. Germline CDR1 reads MNHEY; CDR2 reads SMNVEV (reference sequence). The DNA of the CDR3 is TGTGCCAGCAGTTTAGGAGCGGCCCCCTACGAGCAGTACTTC. This codes for CASSLGAAPYEQYF.

The V and J genes are TRBV12-5 and TRBJ2-5; D possibly matches TRBD1 or TRBD2 (5 bases each). The CDR3 runs 16 residues. Germline loops: CDR1 LGHNT, CDR2 FRNRAP. The V gene lost 2 bases and the J gene lost 2 bases, with 15 bases spanning the gap. The CDR3 DNA follows: TGTGCTAGTGGTTTGCCTCTGGGGACGGAGCAAGAGACCCAGTACTTC. Protein sequence: CASGLPLGTEQETQYF.

This clone came up once. This chain joins TRBV6-5 and TRBJ2-6; D is uncertain. Germline values: CDR1 MNHEY, CDR2 SVGAGI. Trimming took off 4 bases at V and 2 bases at J, with 0 bases between the two ends. The CDR3 covers 12 residues. The CDR3 sequence: CASSSGANVLTF. CDR3 nucleotides: TGTGCCAGCAGTTCTGGGGCCAACGTCCTGACTTTC.

This chain uses TRBV11-2 with TRBJ1-4; the D is unclear. V gave up 4 bases and J gave up 0 bases, with 12 bases separating them. CDR1 and CDR2 (germline): SGHAT, FQNNGV. The CDR3 has 16 residues. CDR3 sequence: CASSSQRSATNEKLFF. The CDR3 coding sequence is TGTGCCAGCAGCTCCCAAAGGAGTGCAACTAATGAAAAACTGTTTTTT.

In the case of this clone: Germline is not matched at one junction end, which may reflect a read error. The chain links TRBV7-6 to TRBJ2-7; TRBD2 might be the D (5 bases). The germline CDR1 and CDR2 sequences are SGHVS and FNYEAQ. The CDR3 is 13 residues long. CDR3 sequence reads: CASSKTPLAGTAF. DNA for the CDR3: TGTGCCAGCAGCAAGACACCGTTGGCGGGTACTGCCTTC.

The chain joins TRBV30 to TRBJ1-2, with 7 nucleotides matching TRBD1. The CDR3 covers 12 residues. The V gene's germline CDR1 is GTSNPN and CDR2 SVGIG (reference sequence). J was trimmed by 4 bases and V by 7 bases; bases with no gene match: 6. DNA for the CDR3: TGTGCCTTACCAGGGGGTAGCTATGGCTACACCTTC. Its translation is CALPGGSYGYTF.

This sequence joins TRBV28 and TRBJ2-5, with TRBD2 matching over 8 bases. Germline V gene sequence: CDR1 MDHEN, CDR2 SYDVKM. Trimming at V came to 2 bases and at J to 5 bases, leaving 16 bases not matched to a gene. This CDR3 comprises 18 residues. For the CDR3, the DNA is TGTGCCAGCAGTTTAAGTAGAGAAGTTGCGGGAGGAACGGAGACCCAGTACTTC. This encodes CASSLSREVAGGTETQYF.

The V and J genes are TRBV4-1 and TRBJ2-7; the D gene could be TRBD1 or TRBD2 (5 bases each). The CDR3 is made up of 15 amino acids. V shed 1 base and J shed 5 bases, with 15 bases lying between them. CDR1 is MGHRA, CDR2 YSYEKL, per germline. The CDR3 is CASSQVPGGADEQYF. In DNA form, the CDR3 reads TGCGCCAGCAGCCAAGTTCCTGGGGGAGCGGACGAGCAGTACTTC.

The genes are TRBV28 and TRBJ2-3; 7 bases match TRBD1. The germline V gene has CDR1 MDHEN and CDR2 SYDVKM. J gave up 4 bases and V 2 bases, and 0 bases lay outside the gene matches. The CDR3 runs to 13 residues. CDR3 nucleotide sequence: TGTGCCAGCAGTTTACAGGGGGCAGATACGCAGTATTTT. Protein sequence: CASSLQGADTQYF.

The genes are TRBV9 and TRBJ2-7, with TRBD1 as a possible D gene (5 bases). The CDR3 is made up of 14 amino acids. Germline V gene lookup returns CDR1 SGDLS and CDR2 YYNGEE. V lost 0 bases and J 6 bases, leaving 13 bases between the germline ends. CDR3 amino acids: CASSVVDTSPEQYF. In nucleotides, the CDR3 is TGTGCCAGCAGCGTAGTGGACACCTCCCCCGAGCAGTACTTC.

The V and J genes are TRBV7-2 and TRBJ2-1, with 9 positions matching TRBD2. The CDR3 is 15 residues long. The V gene end was trimmed by 4 bases and the J gene end by 4 bases; junction bases not matched to a gene: 5. Germline loops: CDR1 SGHTA, CDR2 FQGNSA. CDR3 coding DNA: TGTGCCAGCAGCTACGGGACTAGCAGATACAATGAGCAGTTCTTC. This translates into CASSYGTSRYNEQFF.

The genes are TRBV4-2 and TRBJ2-7, with D maybe TRBD2 (5 bases). V gave up 0 bases and J gave up 6 bases, with 12 bases separating them. CDR3 size: 14 residues. Germline V gives CDR1 LGHNA, CDR2 YNFKEQ. As DNA, the CDR3 is TGTGCCAGCAGCCAAGATATTACGGGGTTCGAGCAGTACTTC. Protein sequence: CASSQDITGFEQYF.

In DNA, the CDR3 is TGTGCCATCAGTGAGTCGTTTACACAAGATACGCAGTATTTT. It specifies CAISESFTQDTQYF. This chain joins TRBV10-3 and TRBJ2-3, with D hard to call. With 0 bases removed from V and 5 bases from J, the gap between germline ends came to 9 bases. In germline, CDR1 is ENHRY, CDR2 SYGVKD. The CDR3 has 14 residues.

This CDR3 reads CASSLFWVSTEAFF. In nucleotides, the CDR3 is TGTGCCAGCAGTTTATTCTGGGTGAGCACTGAAGCTTTCTTT. V usage is TRBV27 and J usage is TRBJ1-1; D gene unclear. The germline V gene has CDR1 MNHEY and CDR2 SMNVEV (reference sequence). Between the trimmed V and J ends, which lost 1 base and 4 bases, there was a span of 10 bases. This CDR3 is built from 14 residues.

The chain is built from TRBV19 and TRBJ1-2; D not resolved. The CDR3 is 10 amino acids. The V end lost 5 bases, the J end lost 5 bases, and 3 bases lay between the germline ends. Germline V gene data show CDR1 as LNHDA and CDR2 as SQIVND (reference sequence). CDR3 amino acids: CASSHYGYTF. CDR3 sequence (DNA): TGTGCCAGTAGTCATTATGGCTACACCTTC. Drawing the rest from reference TRBV19 and TRBJ1-2, the complete variable domain is DGGITQSPKYLFRKEGQNVTLSCEQNLNHDAMYWYRQDPGQGLRLIYYSQIVNDFQKGDIAEGYSVSREKKESFPLTVTSAQKNPTAFYLCASSHYGYTFGSGTRLTVV.

V gene TRBV4-1 combines with J gene TRBJ2-5; 9 nucleotides agree with TRBD2. V was clipped by 2 bases and J by 1 base; unmatched bases: 2. Germline CDR1 reads MGHRA; CDR2 reads YSYEKL. The CDR3 runs 15 residues. The CDR3 DNA follows: TGCGCCAGCAGCCAACTAGCGGGGCTCCAAGAGACCCAGTACTTC. This encodes CASSQLAGLQETQYF.

The V and J genes are TRBV27 and TRBJ2-7; D may be TRBD1 (5 bases). The CDR3 extends over 13 amino acids. V lost 3 bases and J lost 7, with 13 bases in between. CDR1 MNHEY and CDR2 SMNVEV come from the germline V gene (reference sequence). As DNA, the CDR3 is TGTGCCAGCAGTTTTGTCCCCTCAGGGGAGCAGTACTTC. Translation gives CASSFVPSGEQYF.

About this clone: Other DNA sequences in the sample encode the same CDR3. The CDR3: CASSYSGQGYEQYF. The CDR3 DNA reads TGTGCCAGCAGTTACTCGGGACAGGGTTACGAGCAGTACTTC. The chain links TRBV6-5 to TRBJ2-7; 9 bases align to TRBD1. CDR3 length: 14 residues. V lost 0 bases and J lost 4; bases outside the gene matches: 1. Germline V gene sequence: CDR1 MNHEY, CDR2 SVGAGI.

This clone was picked up a small number of times. The chain links TRBV6-4 to TRBJ2-7, with TRBD1 as a possible D gene (5 bases). Deletions cut 2 bases from V and 3 bases from J, with 14 bases between. CDR1 MRHNA and CDR2 SNTAGT come from the germline V gene. This CDR3 has 15 amino acids. The CDR3 loop reads CASSDGAECRYEQYF. As DNA, the CDR3 is TGTGCCAGCAGTGACGGGGCGGAGTGCCGCTACGAGCAGTACTTC.

V and J are TRBV14 and TRBJ2-3; 10 bases agree with TRBD2. The V segment lost 0 bases and the J segment 1 base; nucleotides outside the gene matches: 1. Germline V gene lookup returns CDR1 SGHDN and CDR2 FVKESK. CDR3 length: 16 residues. In DNA, the CDR3 is TGTGCCAGCAGCCAAGATGGGACTAGCGGCACAGATACGCAGTATTTT. It specifies CASSQDGTSGTDTQYF. Based on the CDR3 plus reference TRBV14 and TRBJ2-3, the full variable domain is EAGVTQFPSHSVIEKGQTVTLRCDPISGHDNLYWYRRVMGKEIKFLLHFVKESKQDESGMPNNRFLAERTGGTYSTLKVQPAELEDSGVYFCASSQDGTSGTDTQYFGPGTRLTVL.

The genes are TRBV6-1 and TRBJ1-6; perhaps TRBD1 as D (6 bases). Germline values: CDR1 MNHNS, CDR2 SASEGT. There are 14 residues in the CDR3. The V gene lost 4 bases and the J gene lost 8 bases, with 12 bases spanning the gap. CDR3 bases: TGTGCCAGCAGTGCAAGGGACACCGATTCACCCCTCCACTTT. Protein product: CASSARDTDSPLHF.

The chain links TRBV6-5 to TRBJ2-2; D unresolved. V was trimmed by 3 bases and J by 9 bases, leaving 8 bases between them. The length of the CDR3 is 12 residues. Germline V CDR1 and CDR2: MNHEY, SVGAGI. The CDR3 DNA reads as TGTGCCAGCAGTTATGGAAACAGGGAGCTGTTTTTT. This translates into CASSYGNRELFF.

The rearrangement uses TRBV21-1 and TRBJ2-3; the table assigns TRBD2, which was not confirmed against the DNA. TRBV21-1 is a listed pseudogene. The CDR3 is 15 residues long. CDR3 coding DNA: TGTGCCAGCAGCATAACTAGCGGGGTAGGGAATACGCAGTATTTT. Its translation is CASSITSGVGNTQYF.

The chain uses TRBV2 and TRBJ1-5; no definite D call. CDR3 size: 13 residues. The V gene's germline CDR1 is SNHLY and CDR2 FYNNEI. Trimming took off 4 bases at V and 1 base at J, with 5 bases between the two ends. The chain's CDR3 is CASSVYSNQPQHF. DNA for the CDR3: TGTGCCAGCAGTGTGTACAGCAATCAGCCCCAGCATTTT. Drawing the rest from reference TRBV2 and TRBJ1-5, the complete variable domain is EPEVTQTPSHQVTQMGQEVILRCVPISNHLYFYWYRQILGQKVEFLVSFYNNEISEKSEIFDDQFSVERPDGSNFTLKIRSTKLEDSAMYFCASSVYSNQPQHFGDGTRLSIL.

V gene TRBV7-6 combines with J gene TRBJ2-1; 13 positions agree with TRBD2. Germline trimming cut 1 base from V and 7 bases from J; bases unmatched to any gene: 13. This CDR3 is built from 19 residues. Germline-derived CDR1 and CDR2 are SGHVS and FNYEAQ. CDR3 in amino acids: CASSLGAPGLAGLLNEQFF. The CDR3 DNA is TGTGCCAGCAGCTTAGGGGCTCCGGGACTAGCGGGGCTCCTAAATGAGCAGTTCTTC.

The J gene is TRBJ2-7, the V gene TRBV14; 8 nucleotides line up with TRBD2. Looked up from germline, CDR1 is SGHDN and CDR2 is FVKESK. The V segment lost 2 bases and the J segment 7 bases; nucleotides outside the gene matches: 7. The CDR3 consists of 14 residues. CDR3 protein: CASSQTGGPGEQYF. Written as DNA, the CDR3 is TGTGCCAGCAGCCAAACGGGAGGGCCGGGAGAGCAGTACTTC. The entire variable domain, with the rest obtained from reference TRBV14 and TRBJ2-7, is as follows: EAGVTQFPSHSVIEKGQTVTLRCDPISGHDNLYWYRRVMGKEIKFLLHFVKESKQDESGMPNNRFLAERTGGTYSTLKVQPAELEDSGVYFCASSQTGGPGEQYFGPGTRLTVT.

The chain employs TRBV11-2 and TRBJ2-3; 11 positions agree with TRBD2. The V gene's germline CDR1 is SGHAT and CDR2 FQNNGV. The CDR3 totals 17 residues. Unmatched junction bases numbered 13, after V lost 5 bases and J lost 6 bases. The CDR3 loop is CASSKGGLAGGPDTQYF. CDR3 DNA sequence: TGTGCCAGCAGCAAAGGGGGGCTAGCGGGAGGTCCGGATACGCAGTATTTT.